The sample holds many counts of the clone carrying this T cell receptor (beta chain). The junction shows a germline mismatch at one end, possibly a read error. A sample-barcoded 5' primer and a J-beta primer mix were used in a second PCR of about 6 to 12 cycles. No fewer than 3 million CDR3-containing paired-end reads came from each sample. MiXCR, applied by TCRdb to the 5' RACE reads, yields one record per CDR3 protein. This table holds hundreds of thousands of distinct CDR3 sequences, about 30% found once. The CDR3 has 13 amino acids. The V gene's germline CDR1 is MNHNS and CDR2 SASEGT. The data are from a study of blood T cells in healthy people across ages. Russia was home to the donors, healthy Caucasian individuals aged 6 to 90.

Sequences were obtained from blood. The rearrangement uses TRBV6-1 and TRBJ2-5; no clear D gene. The clonotype originates from an elderly woman in good health. CDR3 nucleotide sequence: TGTGCCAGCAGTGAAGTGGACCAAGGGACCCAGTACTTC. As protein: CASSEVDQGTQYF.